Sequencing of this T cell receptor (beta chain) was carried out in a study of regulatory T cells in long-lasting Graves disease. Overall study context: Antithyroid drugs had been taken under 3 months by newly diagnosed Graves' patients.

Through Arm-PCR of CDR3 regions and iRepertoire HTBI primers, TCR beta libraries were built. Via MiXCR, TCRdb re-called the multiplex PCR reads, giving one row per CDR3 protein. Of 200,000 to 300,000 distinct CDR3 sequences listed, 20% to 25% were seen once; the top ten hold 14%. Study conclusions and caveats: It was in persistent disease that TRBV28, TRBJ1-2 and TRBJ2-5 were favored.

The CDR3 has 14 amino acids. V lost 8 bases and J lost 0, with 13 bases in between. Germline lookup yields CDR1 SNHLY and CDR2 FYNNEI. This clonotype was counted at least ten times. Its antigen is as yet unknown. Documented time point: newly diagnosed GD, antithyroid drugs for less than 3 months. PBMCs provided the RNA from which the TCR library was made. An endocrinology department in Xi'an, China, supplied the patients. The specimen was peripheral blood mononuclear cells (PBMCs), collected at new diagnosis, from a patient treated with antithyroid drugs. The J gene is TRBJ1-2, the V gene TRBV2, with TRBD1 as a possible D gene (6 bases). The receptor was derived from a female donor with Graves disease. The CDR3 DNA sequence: TGTGCCAGCCCCGACAGGCAATCTAACTATGGCTACACCTTC. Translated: CASPDRQSNYGYTF.